What follows are 7 T cell receptor beta chains derived from one specimen sequenced in a study of molecular identifiers for immune sequencing clone quantification. TCRdb reprocessed the PCR reads via MiXCR and lists one record per CDR3 protein. The sample records a few hundred thousand distinct CDR3 sequences, 24% being singletons. The specimen sequenced was naive CD8+ T cells from blood, with Jurkat cell RNA spiked in. The sample's subset: FACS-sorted CD8+CD4-CCR7+CD45RA+ naive T cells. Source of these receptors: a human donor in good health. Some libraries in this study had Jurkat cell RNA spiked in.

This clonotype was found a few times. This rearrangement joins TRBV28 to TRBJ1-1; D is unclear. The V and J ends lost 3 bases and 6 bases respectively, with 11 bases between them. Germline V lookup: CDR1 MDHEN, CDR2 SYDVKM. The CDR3 contains 13 residues. The CDR3 DNA follows: TGTGCCAGCAGTTTGGTCGGGCCCTCTGAAGCTTTCTTT. It codes for CASSLVGPSEAFF.

This clonotype was seen a few times. The chain links TRBV4-3 to TRBJ1-1, with 8 nucleotides matching TRBD1. CDR1 LGHNA and CDR2 YSLEER come from the germline V gene. V trimming: 3 bases; J trimming: 10 bases; junction bases outside the gene matches: 7. There are 13 residues in the CDR3. DNA of the CDR3: TGCGCCAGCAGCCAGGAACAGGGGGGAATAGCTTTCTTT. Its protein is CASSQEQGGIAFF.

The chain is built from TRBV6-2 or TRBV6-3 and TRBJ2-7, with 7 nucleotides matching TRBD1. CDR1 and CDR2 from the germline V gene are MNHEY and SVGEGT. J gave up 4 bases and V 6 bases, and 6 bases lay outside the gene matches. There are 13 residues in the CDR3. DNA of the CDR3: TGTGCCAGCAGCTACGGGACAGATTACGAGCAGTACTTC. Translating gives CASSYGTDYEQYF.

The CDR3 sequence is CASSGPRGRTDTQYF. The CDR3 nucleotides are TGTGCCAGCAGCGGACCTCGAGGACGCACAGATACGCAGTATTTT. V is TRBV11-2 and J is TRBJ2-3; no clear D. V was trimmed by 5 bases and J by 1 base, leaving 13 bases between them. This CDR3 is built from 15 residues. The germline V gene has CDR1 SGHAT and CDR2 FQNNGV.

This clonotype appeared a few times. The V call is TRBV19, the J call TRBJ2-7, with a tentative D call TRBD1 (6 bases). This CDR3 contains 15 residues. V shed 3 bases and J shed 0 bases, with 12 bases lying between them. Germline-derived CDR1 and CDR2 are LNHDA and SQIVND (reference sequence). The CDR3 DNA follows: TGTGCCAGTAGTATTGGACAGCCGACCTCCTACGAGCAGTACTTC. As protein: CASSIGQPTSYEQYF.

This chain joins TRBV20-1 and TRBJ2-3; 10 positions match TRBD2. Germline trimming cut 3 bases from V and 1 base from J; bases unmatched to any gene: 10. The CDR3 has 17 amino acids. Per the germline V gene, CDR1 is DFQATT and CDR2 is SNEGSKA (reference sequence). The CDR3 loop is CSASQYLAGEGTDTQYF. In nucleotides, the CDR3 is TGCAGTGCTAGTCAGTACCTAGCGGGGGAAGGCACAGATACGCAGTATTTT.

There are a few counts of this clonotype. This chain connects TRBV13 to TRBJ2-3; 7 nucleotides match TRBD1. The CDR3 length is 17 residues. Germline V gene sequence: CDR1 PRHDT, CDR2 FYEKMQ (reference sequence). J was trimmed by 4 bases and V by 0 bases; bases with no gene match: 10. CDR3 in amino acids: CASSLGYEEGGPDTQYF. The CDR3 nucleotides are TGTGCCAGCAGCTTAGGCTACGAGGAAGGGGGCCCAGATACGCAGTATTTT.